Listed below are T cell receptor beta chains from one sample, sequenced in a study of blood T cell repertoires in COVID-19. Method: immunoSEQ multiplex PCR; TCRdb's copy keeps in-frame clones and lacks some. The sample records about 72,000 clones, 82% being singletons. The sample taken for sequencing was peripheral blood. The source is a human donor in a cohort sampled during active COVID-19. The CDR3 runs from the conserved cysteine through the conserved F or W. The order of the fields is V gene, J gene, CDR3 length, CDR3 protein.

>TRBV19|TRBJ2-5|14
CASSMSRGRLAQYF
>TRBV15|TRBJ1-2|13
CATGQGRVYGYTF
>TRBV5-1|TRBJ2-1|14
CASSSDNTYNEQFF
>TRBV23-1|TRBJ1-3|14
CASSQGRTGNTIYF
>TRBV21-1|TRBJ2-7|11
CASSKVQEQYF
>TRBV6-6|TRBJ1-5|15
CASSYGTGVNQPQHF
>TRBV29-1|TRBJ1-2|12
CSALTTNYGYTF
>TRBV6-2/TRBV6-3|TRBJ1-5|13
CASSYDRHQPQHF
>TRBV6-5|TRBJ1-1|12
CASRHRTTEAFF
>TRBV11-2|TRBJ2-3|14
CASSKPSGTDTQYF
>TRBV6-1|TRBJ1-1|13
CASSEGRQDEAFF
>TRBV5-4|TRBJ1-2|15
CASSWELWEAQGYTF
>TRBV10-3|TRBJ1-5|14
CAIGGAASNQPQHF
>TRBV6-5|TRBJ1-2|12
CASRRDSYGYTF
>TRBV30|TRBJ1-2|12
CAWSISGYGYTF